This passage covers 5 T cell receptor beta chains from one sample sequenced in a study of T cell responses to AZD1222 COVID-19 vaccine (dated by TCRdb to the early 2020s). Libraries were prepared through the immunoSEQ multiplex PCR assay. In its TCRdb copy, this immuneACCESS table keeps in-frame sequences only and misses some clones. Where compared with another copy, unresolved V genes explain less than half of these, and the others have no known cause. For this sample there are about 120,000 clones; 86% appear just once. The top ten clones comprise 15% to 20% of the sample. What this sample's time point label stands for: about 28 days (+/-7) after the second vaccine dose. The specimen was peripheral blood, collected 28 days after the second AZD1222 dose. The receptors were gathered from an adult who received the AZD1222 COVID-19 vaccine.

The rearrangement uses TRBV6-5 and TRBJ1-3; no reliable D call. Germline CDR1 reads MNHEY; CDR2 reads SVGAGI. The V and J ends lost 2 bases and 3 bases respectively, with 8 bases between them. This CDR3 has 14 residues. CDR3 coding DNA: TGTGCCAGCAGTTACGAGGGTTATGGAAACACCATATATTTT. Protein: CASSYEGYGNTIYF.

V gene TRBV5-4 combines with J gene TRBJ1-2; 9 nucleotides agree with TRBD1. Germline-derived CDR1 and CDR2 are SGHNT and YYREEE (reference sequence). This CDR3 has 17 amino acids. V lost 5 bases and J lost 5; bases outside the gene matches: 16. This CDR3 is CASRLRHPGQGYYGYTF. DNA for the CDR3: TGTGCCAGCAGGCTAAGGCACCCGGGACAGGGCTATTATGGCTACACCTTC.

This rearrangement joins TRBV2 to TRBJ1-6, with D maybe TRBD1 (6 bases). The V end lost 2 bases, the J end lost 13 bases, and 15 bases lay between the germline ends. The CDR3 has 14 residues. CDR1 is SNHLY and CDR2 is FYNNEI in the germline V gene. In DNA, the CDR3 is TGTGCCAGCAGTGAAAGTGGCAGGGGACCGCCCCTCCACTTT. Its protein is CASSESGRGPPLHF.

This clone was recorded once. The chain couples TRBV29-1 to TRBJ2-7, with D possibly being TRBD1 (6 bases). This CDR3 has 15 residues. Trimming took off 5 bases at V and 0 bases at J, with 17 bases between the two ends. Germline V gene lookup returns CDR1 SQVTM and CDR2 ANQGSEA. CDR3 nucleotide sequence: TGCAGCGTTACGGACGGGACAATGTCCTCCTACGAGCAGTACTTC. Translated: CSVTDGTMSSYEQYF.

Judged by abundance, this clone is large. The chain uses TRBV5-6 and TRBJ2-3; D remains unclear. Germline V gene sequence: CDR1 SGHDT, CDR2 YYEEEE. This CDR3 is 13 amino acids long. The germline V and J ends were trimmed by 4 bases and 5 bases, with 11 bases remaining between them. CDR3 loop: CASSTDLGDTQYF. Here the CDR3 DNA reads TGTGCCAGCAGCACAGACTTGGGAGATACGCAGTATTTT.